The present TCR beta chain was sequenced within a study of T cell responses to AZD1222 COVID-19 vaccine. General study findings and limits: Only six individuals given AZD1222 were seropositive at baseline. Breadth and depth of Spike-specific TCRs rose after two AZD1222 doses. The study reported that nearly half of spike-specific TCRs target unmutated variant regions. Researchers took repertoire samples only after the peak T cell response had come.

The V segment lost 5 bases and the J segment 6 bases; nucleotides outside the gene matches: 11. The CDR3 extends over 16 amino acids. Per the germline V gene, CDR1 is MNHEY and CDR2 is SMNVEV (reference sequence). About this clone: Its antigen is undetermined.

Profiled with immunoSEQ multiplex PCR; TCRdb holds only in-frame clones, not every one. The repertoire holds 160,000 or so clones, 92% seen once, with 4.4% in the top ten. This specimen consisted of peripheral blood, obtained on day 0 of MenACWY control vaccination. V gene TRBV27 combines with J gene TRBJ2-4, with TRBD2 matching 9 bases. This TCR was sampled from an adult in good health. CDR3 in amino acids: CASSLISGTSRNIQYF. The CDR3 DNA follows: TGTGCCAGCAGTCTAATATCCGGGACTAGCAGAAACATTCAGTACTTC.